The rows below give T cell receptor beta chains drawn from one sample of a study of T-cell memory formation after mild COVID-19. TCRdb recomputed calls from the 5' RACE reads with MiXCR, one row per CDR3 protein. The sample carries fewer than 600,000 distinct CDR3 sequences, about 20% recorded once. Material: PBMCs or a T cell subset sorted from them (not recorded which). These receptor sequences come from an adult woman who had mild COVID-19 (a few samples of this study predate the infection). Cell type and time point are not known. CDR3s include the opening cysteine and the closing phenylalanine or tryptophan. The D gene is left open where the match is weak. Not all rows give a size; the values are once, few, many and, for expanded clones, a class.

J gene: TRBJ2-3; clone size: .; D gene: .; V gene: TRBV5-1; CDR3 DNA: TGCGCCAGCAGCCCTGCCGCAGTAACTAACACAGATACGCAGTATTTT; CDR3 protein: CASSPAAVTNTDTQYF
J gene: TRBJ2-7; clone size: few; D gene: .; V gene: TRBV2; CDR3 DNA: TGTGCCAGCAGGGGACCGATACCGGGGTACGAGCAGTACTTC; CDR3 protein: CASRGPIPGYEQYF
J gene: TRBJ1-1; clone size: .; D gene: .; V gene: TRBV5-1; CDR3 DNA: TGCGCCAGCAGCTTTAACGCGGACATGAACACTGAAGCTTTCTTT; CDR3 protein: CASSFNADMNTEAFF
J gene: TRBJ2-1; clone size: .; D gene: TRBD2; V gene: TRBV30; CDR3 DNA: TGTGCCTGGAGAATCCCCGGGACTACCGCCTACAATGAGCAGTTCTTC; CDR3 protein: CAWRIPGTTAYNEQFF
J gene: TRBJ1-2; clone size: .; D gene: .; V gene: TRBV5-4; CDR3 DNA: TGTGCCAGCAGCTCGTCATGGACAGAGGGCTACACCTTC; CDR3 protein: CASSSSWTEGYTF
J gene: TRBJ2-2; clone size: .; D gene: .; V gene: TRBV9; CDR3 DNA: TGTGCCAGCAGCGTAGAGACAGTAAGGACCGGGGAGCTGTTTTTT; CDR3 protein: CASSVETVRTGELFF
J gene: TRBJ2-7; clone size: .; D gene: TRBD1; V gene: TRBV29-1; CDR3 DNA: TGCAGCCAGGACAGGGCCTACGAGCAGTACTTC; CDR3 protein: CSQDRAYEQYF
J gene: TRBJ1-6; clone size: few; D gene: .; V gene: TRBV18; CDR3 DNA: TGTGCCAGCTCACCACAGGGCTCAGGTTCACCCCTCCACTTT; CDR3 protein: CASSPQGSGSPLHF
J gene: TRBJ2-1; clone size: .; D gene: .; V gene: TRBV19; CDR3 DNA: TGTGCCAGTAGTATATCCGGGGTTGGCTCCTACAATGAGCAGTTCTTC; CDR3 protein: CASSISGVGSYNEQFF
J gene: TRBJ1-4; clone size: few; D gene: .; V gene: TRBV30; CDR3 DNA: TGTGCCTGGAGTGAAGCAAACCTACCTAATGAAAAACTGTTTTTT; CDR3 protein: CAWSEANLPNEKLFF
J gene: TRBJ2-7; clone size: .; D gene: .; V gene: TRBV6-5; CDR3 DNA: TGTGCCAGCAGTTACGGAGACAGCAGTACCCCCTACGAGCAGTACTTC; CDR3 protein: CASSYGDSSTPYEQYF
J gene: TRBJ2-6; clone size: few; D gene: .; V gene: TRBV7-2; CDR3 DNA: TGTGCCAGCAGCTTAAGACAGGCGCTTCCTTCTGGGGCCAACGTCCTGACTTTC; CDR3 protein: CASSLRQALPSGANVLTF
J gene: TRBJ2-1; clone size: .; D gene: TRBD1; V gene: TRBV30; CDR3 DNA: TGTGCCTGGAGTGTGGGACAGGGGTACAATGAGCAGTTCTTC; CDR3 protein: CAWSVGQGYNEQFF
J gene: TRBJ2-7; clone size: .; D gene: TRBD2; V gene: TRBV5-1; CDR3 DNA: TGCGCCAGCAGCTTCTCTAGCGGGGGGCCGTCGGCTGGCTACGAGCAGTACTTC; CDR3 protein: CASSFSSGGPSAGYEQYF
J gene: TRBJ1-1; clone size: .; D gene: .; V gene: TRBV28; CDR3 DNA: TGTGCCAGCAGTCCCCTTGGGAACACTGAAGCTTTCTTT; CDR3 protein: CASSPLGNTEAFF
J gene: TRBJ2-1; clone size: few; D gene: .; V gene: TRBV29-1; CDR3 DNA: TGCAGCGTTCTAATTGGGGACTATGAGCAGTTCTTC; CDR3 protein: CSVLIGDYEQFF
J gene: TRBJ1-1; clone size: few; D gene: TRBD1; V gene: TRBV28; CDR3 DNA: TGTGCCAGCAGTACCCCCGGGACAGGGGGGGAAACGGCTTTCTTT; CDR3 protein: CASSTPGTGGETAFF
J gene: TRBJ2-7; clone size: .; D gene: .; V gene: TRBV7-8; CDR3 DNA: TGTGCCAGCAGCCCGGTGGGGGATCGCGAGCAGTACTTC; CDR3 protein: CASSPVGDREQYF
J gene: TRBJ1-5; clone size: .; D gene: TRBD1; V gene: TRBV20-1; CDR3 DNA: TGCAGTGCTAGGGGACAGGGGGTTTCGGATCAGCCCCAGCATTTT; CDR3 protein: CSARGQGVSDQPQHF
J gene: TRBJ1-3; clone size: few; D gene: TRBD1; V gene: TRBV20-1; CDR3 DNA: TGCAGTGCTAGGAGGGGGCAGGGAAACACCATATATTTT; CDR3 protein: CSARRGQGNTIYF
J gene: TRBJ2-2; clone size: .; D gene: TRBD2; V gene: TRBV20-1; CDR3 DNA: TGCAGTGCCTGGCTAGCGGGGGCGAACACCGGGGAGCTGTTTTTT; CDR3 protein: CSAWLAGANTGELFF
J gene: TRBJ1-2; clone size: .; D gene: TRBD1; V gene: TRBV29-1; CDR3 DNA: TGCAGCGTCAATGCCGGGACAGGGGATGGCTACACCTTC; CDR3 protein: CSVNAGTGDGYTF
J gene: TRBJ1-1; clone size: .; D gene: TRBD1; V gene: TRBV6-1; CDR3 DNA: TGTGCCAGCAGACAGGGGTTAGCTTTCTTT; CDR3 protein: CASRQGLAFF
J gene: TRBJ2-3; clone size: .; D gene: .; V gene: TRBV12-3/TRBV12-4; CDR3 DNA: TGTGCCAGCAGTTTCTCGGCGGGATCAGATACGCAGTATTTT; CDR3 protein: CASSFSAGSDTQYF
J gene: TRBJ2-1; clone size: few; D gene: TRBD2; V gene: TRBV7-3; CDR3 DNA: TGTGCCAGCAGCCAAAGGACCGCGGGGGTCAATGAGCAGTTCTTC; CDR3 protein: CASSQRTAGVNEQFF
J gene: TRBJ2-1; clone size: few; D gene: TRBD2; V gene: TRBV7-2; CDR3 DNA: TGTGCCAGCAGCTTAACTAGCGGTCTCTTATACAATGAGCAGTTCTTC; CDR3 protein: CASSLTSGLLYNEQFF
J gene: TRBJ1-2; clone size: .; D gene: .; V gene: TRBV7-9; CDR3 DNA: TGTGCCAGCGTGCCGAAGGAAAGGGCACACTATGGCTACACCTTC; CDR3 protein: CASVPKERAHYGYTF
J gene: TRBJ1-2; clone size: many; D gene: TRBD1; V gene: TRBV7-2; CDR3 DNA: TGTGCCAGCAGCCCAATCTACACCCGGACAGGTGAAGGGGATGGCTACACCTTC; CDR3 protein: CASSPIYTRTGEGDGYTF
J gene: TRBJ2-7; clone size: .; D gene: .; V gene: TRBV5-6; CDR3 DNA: TGTGCCAGCAGCTTTGCCGGGACTCTTGGGACTCATCAGTACTTC; CDR3 protein: CASSFAGTLGTHQYF
J gene: TRBJ1-2; clone size: few; D gene: .; V gene: TRBV9; CDR3 DNA: TGTGCCAGCAGCGTAGACAGGGAAGGTGGCTACACCTTC; CDR3 protein: CASSVDREGGYTF